The entry that follows covers one TCR beta chain sequence. This clone occurred a few times. Its antigen has not been determined. No per-base quality is available; no much larger clone lies one base away. These data belong to a study of blood T cell repertoires in COVID-19 (dated by TCRdb to 2018 to 2021). General notes on the study: Samples from collaborators originated in the United States, Italy and Spain and spanned both the acute and convalescent phases of COVID-19. The samples were drawn from two sources: the first 160 participants of the ongoing ImmuneRACE study, and 1,000 to 1,500 subjects contributed by 6 global collaborators. Subjects who had been exposed to COVID-19, were actively infected with it, or had recovered from it provided the deeply sampled blood TCRbeta repertoires that made up the dataset. Where available, HLA class I and class II types were taken from metadata supplied by the sample provider and were not determined by assay-based typing. A freely available public database, intended as a resource for researchers studying the immune response to SARS-CoV-2, is where the repertoires were released. The material from the prospective study consisted of cDNA or gDNA derived from T cells, B-cell-depleted T cells, or PBMCs. A de-identified subject ID, COVID-19 status, age in years and sex were almost always included in the sample metadata. Overall study outcomes, separate from this receptor: The quantity of clinical and demographic metadata differed by source and by participant and was supplied without curation.

V loses 3 bases of germline sequence and J loses 0 bases, and the interval between the two ends is 9 bases. CDR1 is given as LGHNA and CDR2 as YNFKEQ, both from the germline V gene. Including cysteine and phenylalanine, the CDR3 has 16 amino acids. Only the CDR3 DNA stays, 48 bases, in frame from base 1. Whole blood was collected in K2EDTA tubes by collaborating institutions according to the institutions' own protocols. For TCRbeta analysis, collaborators shipped samples as frozen whole blood, isolated PBMCs, or DNA extracted from either of those sample types. TCRbeta CDR3 regions were amplified from genomic DNA using the immunoSEQ Assay, a bias-controlled multiplex PCR. The study's own analysis went as follows. Nucleated cell counts per sample were estimated from amplification of reference gene primers within the assay. To quantify the absolute abundance of each unique TCRbeta CDR3 rearrangement, sequence reads were collapsed and filtered. Productive Simpson clonality was computed per sample as the square root of Simpson's diversity index over productive rearrangements. TCRdb carries this immuneACCESS record with in-frame sequences only. Its versions omit some clonotypes, under half of them owing to an unresolved V gene in the studies checked, with the rest unexplained. That table furnishes V, J and clone size, whereas the DNA furnished D and trimming. This sample gives fewer than 120,000 clones in total; less than 85% of them show up just once. More than 3.5% of the sample is in the top ten clones.

This chain is built from TRBV4-2 and TRBJ2-6, with TRBD2 perhaps the D gene, on 5 matching bases. This TCR was sampled from a woman older than 75 with acute or convalescent COVID-19. The sample was peripheral blood. The CDR3 region has the sequence CASSHGLSSGANVLTF. The DNA sequence is as follows: TGTGCCAGCAGCCATGGACTTAGCTCTGGGGCCAACGTCCTGACTTTC.